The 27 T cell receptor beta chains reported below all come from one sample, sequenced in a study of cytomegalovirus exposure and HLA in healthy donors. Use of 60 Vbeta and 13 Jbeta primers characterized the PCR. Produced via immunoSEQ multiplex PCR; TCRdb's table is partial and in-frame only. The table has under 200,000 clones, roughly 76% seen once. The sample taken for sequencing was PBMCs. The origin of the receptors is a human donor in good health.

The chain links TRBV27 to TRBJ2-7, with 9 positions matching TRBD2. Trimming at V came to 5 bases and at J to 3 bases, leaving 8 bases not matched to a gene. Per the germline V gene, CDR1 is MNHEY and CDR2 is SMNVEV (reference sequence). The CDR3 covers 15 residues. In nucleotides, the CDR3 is TGTGCCAGCAGTCCTCAGCGGGGGGCCATCTACGAGCAGTACTTC. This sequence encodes CASSPQRGAIYEQYF.

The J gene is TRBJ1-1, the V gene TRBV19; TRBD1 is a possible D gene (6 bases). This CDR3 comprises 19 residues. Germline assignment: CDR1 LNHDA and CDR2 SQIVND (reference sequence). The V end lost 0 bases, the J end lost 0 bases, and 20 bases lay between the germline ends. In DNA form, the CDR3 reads TGTGCCAGTAGTATAGATCTTTCGGTGTACAGGGCTATGAACACTGAAGCTTTCTTT. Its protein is CASSIDLSVYRAMNTEAFF.

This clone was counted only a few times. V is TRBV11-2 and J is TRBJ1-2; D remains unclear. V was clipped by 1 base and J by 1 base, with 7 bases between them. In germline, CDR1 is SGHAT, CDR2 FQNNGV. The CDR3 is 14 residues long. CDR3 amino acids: CASSLGLDNYGYTF. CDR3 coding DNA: TGTGCCAGCAGCTTAGGACTAGATAACTATGGCTACACCTTC.

The CDR3 DNA sequence: TGCGCCAGCAGCAGGCTAGCGGGGGGTTACAATGAGCAGTTCTTC. The encoded protein is CASSRLAGGYNEQFF. The rearrangement uses TRBV5-1 and TRBJ2-1; 11 bases match TRBD2. After removal of 4 bases from V and 4 bases from J, the junction contained 4 bases not matched to a gene. Germline CDR1 SGHRS, CDR2 YFSETQ. This CDR3 spans 15 amino acids.

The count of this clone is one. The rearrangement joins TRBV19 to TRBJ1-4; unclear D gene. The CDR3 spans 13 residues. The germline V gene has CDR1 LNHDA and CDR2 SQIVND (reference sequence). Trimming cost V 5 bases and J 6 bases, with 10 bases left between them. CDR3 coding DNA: TGTGCCAGTAGTTTACAAGGAGATGAAAAACTGTTTTTT. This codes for CASSLQGDEKLFF.

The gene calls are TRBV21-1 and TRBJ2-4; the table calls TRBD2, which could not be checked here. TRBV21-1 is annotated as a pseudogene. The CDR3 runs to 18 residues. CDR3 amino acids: CASSTPSWGGPTKNIQYF. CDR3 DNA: TGTGCCAGCAGCACCCCAAGTTGGGGGGGCCCAACCAAAAACATTCAGTACTTC.

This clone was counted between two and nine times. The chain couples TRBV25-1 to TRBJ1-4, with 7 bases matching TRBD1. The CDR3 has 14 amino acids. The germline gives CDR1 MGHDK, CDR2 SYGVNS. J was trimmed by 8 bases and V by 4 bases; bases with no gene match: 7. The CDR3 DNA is TGTGCCAGCAGTGCGACAGGGAGGAGGGAAAAACTGTTTTTT. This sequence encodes CASSATGRREKLFF. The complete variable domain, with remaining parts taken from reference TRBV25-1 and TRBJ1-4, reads EADIYQTPRYLVIGTGKKITLECSQTMGHDKMYWYQQDPGMELHLIHYSYGVNSTEKGDLSSESTVSRIRTEHFPLTLESARPSHTSQYLCASSATGRREKLFFGSGTQLSVL.

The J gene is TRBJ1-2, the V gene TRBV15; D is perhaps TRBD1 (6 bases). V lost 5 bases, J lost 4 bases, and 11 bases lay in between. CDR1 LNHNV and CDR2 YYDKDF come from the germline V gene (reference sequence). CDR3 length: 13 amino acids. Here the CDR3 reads CATSFRTAYGYTF. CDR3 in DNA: TGTGCCACCAGCTTTCGGACAGCCTATGGCTACACCTTC.

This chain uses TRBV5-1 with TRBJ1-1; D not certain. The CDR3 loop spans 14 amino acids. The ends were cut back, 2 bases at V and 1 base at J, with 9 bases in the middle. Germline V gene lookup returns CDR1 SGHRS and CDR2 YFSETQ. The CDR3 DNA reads TGCGCCAGCAGCTTCGCCACGGGGAACACTGAAGCTTTCTTT. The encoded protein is CASSFATGNTEAFF.

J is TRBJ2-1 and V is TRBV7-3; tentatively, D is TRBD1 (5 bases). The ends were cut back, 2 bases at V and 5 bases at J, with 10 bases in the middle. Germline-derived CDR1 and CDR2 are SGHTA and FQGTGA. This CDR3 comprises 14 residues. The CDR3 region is CASSLDGADNEQFF. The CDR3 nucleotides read TGTGCCAGCAGCTTAGATGGGGCGGACAATGAGCAGTTCTTC.

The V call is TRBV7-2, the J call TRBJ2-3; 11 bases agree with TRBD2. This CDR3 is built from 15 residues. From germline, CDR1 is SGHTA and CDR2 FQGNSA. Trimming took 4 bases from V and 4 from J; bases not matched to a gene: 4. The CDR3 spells CASSSTSGGADTQYF. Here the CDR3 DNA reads TGTGCCAGCAGCTCAACTAGCGGGGGAGCAGATACGCAGTATTTT.

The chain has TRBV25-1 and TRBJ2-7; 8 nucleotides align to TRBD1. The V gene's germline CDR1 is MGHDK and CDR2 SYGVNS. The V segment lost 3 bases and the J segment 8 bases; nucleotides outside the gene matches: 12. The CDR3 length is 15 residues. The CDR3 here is CASSDGRQGRNQQYF. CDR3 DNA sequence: TGTGCCAGCAGTGATGGGAGACAGGGGAGAAATCAGCAGTACTTC.

CDR3 nucleotide sequence: TGTGCCAGCAGTGTTGGAAGGACAGCCTATGGCTACACCTTC. Translating it yields CASSVGRTAYGYTF. This chain joins TRBV6-1 and TRBJ1-2; perhaps TRBD1 as D (6 bases). This CDR3 contains 14 residues. V was shortened by 4 bases and J by 4 bases, with 13 bases between the two germline ends. Germline V CDR1 and CDR2: MNHNS, SASEGT.

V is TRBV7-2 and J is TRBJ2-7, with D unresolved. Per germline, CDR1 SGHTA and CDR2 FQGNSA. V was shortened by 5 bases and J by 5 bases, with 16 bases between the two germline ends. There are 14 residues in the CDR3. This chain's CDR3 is CASSTRPIVHEQYF. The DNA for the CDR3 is TGTGCCAGCAGCACGCGCCCGATCGTTCACGAGCAGTACTTC. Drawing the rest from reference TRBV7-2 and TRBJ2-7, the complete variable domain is GAGVSQSPSNKVTEKGKDVELRCDPISGHTALYWYRQSLGQGLEFLIYFQGNSAPDKSGLPSDRFSAERTGGSVSTLTIQRTQQEDSAVYLCASSTRPIVHEQYFGPGTRLTVT.

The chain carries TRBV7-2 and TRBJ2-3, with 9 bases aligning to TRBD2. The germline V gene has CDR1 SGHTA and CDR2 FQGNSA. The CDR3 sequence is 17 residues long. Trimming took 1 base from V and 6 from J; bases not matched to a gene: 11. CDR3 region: CASSLESWRGGGDTQYF. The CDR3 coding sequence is TGTGCCAGCAGCTTAGAAAGTTGGCGGGGGGGTGGGGATACGCAGTATTTT.

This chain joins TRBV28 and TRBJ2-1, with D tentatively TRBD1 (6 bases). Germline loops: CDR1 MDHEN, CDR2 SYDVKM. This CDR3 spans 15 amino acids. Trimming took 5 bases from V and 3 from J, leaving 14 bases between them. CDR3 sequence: CASSRDMTYYNEQFF. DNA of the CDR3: TGTGCCAGCAGTCGGGACATGACTTACTACAATGAGCAGTTCTTC.

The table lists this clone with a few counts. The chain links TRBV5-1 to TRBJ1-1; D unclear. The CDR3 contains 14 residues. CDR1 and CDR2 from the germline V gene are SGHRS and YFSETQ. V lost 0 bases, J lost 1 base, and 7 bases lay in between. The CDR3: CASSLVPENTEAFF. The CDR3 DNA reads TGCGCCAGCAGCTTGGTGCCAGAGAACACTGAAGCTTTCTTT.

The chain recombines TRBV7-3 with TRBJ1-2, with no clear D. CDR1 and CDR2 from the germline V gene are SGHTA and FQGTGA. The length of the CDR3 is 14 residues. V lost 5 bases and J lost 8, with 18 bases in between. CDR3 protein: CASSRPPGNGGYTF. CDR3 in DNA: TGTGCCAGCAGCCGTCCGCCCGGGAACGGGGGCTACACCTTC.

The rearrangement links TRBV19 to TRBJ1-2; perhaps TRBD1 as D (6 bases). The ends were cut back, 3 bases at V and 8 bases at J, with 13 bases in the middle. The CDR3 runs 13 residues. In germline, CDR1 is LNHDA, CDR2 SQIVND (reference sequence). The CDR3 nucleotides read TGTGCCAGTAGTATCGACAGGTCGGGCGGCTACACCTTC. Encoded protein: CASSIDRSGGYTF.

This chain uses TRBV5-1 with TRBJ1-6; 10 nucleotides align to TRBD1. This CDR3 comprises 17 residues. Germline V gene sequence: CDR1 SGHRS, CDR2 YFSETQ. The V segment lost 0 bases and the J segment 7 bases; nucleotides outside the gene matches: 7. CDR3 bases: TGCGCCAGCAGCTTGGACCCCCCGGGACAGGGGAATTCACCCCTCCACTTT. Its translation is CASSLDPPGQGNSPLHF.

The chain's CDR3 is CASSQDGSSSTDTQYF. CDR3 coding DNA: TGTGCCAGCAGCCAAGACGGGTCCTCTAGCACAGATACGCAGTATTTT. This chain links TRBV4-2 with TRBJ2-3, with D unresolved. Germline CDR1 LGHNA, CDR2 YNFKEQ. Trimming took off 0 bases at V and 0 bases at J, with 10 bases between the two ends. CDR3 size: 16 residues.

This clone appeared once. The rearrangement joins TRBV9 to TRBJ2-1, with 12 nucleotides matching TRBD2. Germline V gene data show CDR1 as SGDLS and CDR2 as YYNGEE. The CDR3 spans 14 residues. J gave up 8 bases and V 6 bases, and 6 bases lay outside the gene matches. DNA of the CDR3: TGTGCCAGCACCCGGACTAGCGGGGAATATGAGCAGTTCTTC. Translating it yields CASTRTSGEYEQFF.

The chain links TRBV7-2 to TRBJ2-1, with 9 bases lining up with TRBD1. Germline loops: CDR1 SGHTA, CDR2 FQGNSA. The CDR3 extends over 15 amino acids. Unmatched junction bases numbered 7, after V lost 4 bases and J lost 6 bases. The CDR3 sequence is CASSSGQGRFNEQFF. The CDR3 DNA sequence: TGTGCCAGCAGCTCCGGACAGGGGCGTTTCAATGAGCAGTTCTTC.

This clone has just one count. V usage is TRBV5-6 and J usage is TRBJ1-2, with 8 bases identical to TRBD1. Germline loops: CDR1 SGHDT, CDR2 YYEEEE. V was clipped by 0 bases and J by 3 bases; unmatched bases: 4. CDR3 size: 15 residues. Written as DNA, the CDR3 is TGTGCCAGCAGCTTGGTGGACAGGGACGACTATGGCTACACCTTC. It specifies CASSLVDRDDYGYTF.

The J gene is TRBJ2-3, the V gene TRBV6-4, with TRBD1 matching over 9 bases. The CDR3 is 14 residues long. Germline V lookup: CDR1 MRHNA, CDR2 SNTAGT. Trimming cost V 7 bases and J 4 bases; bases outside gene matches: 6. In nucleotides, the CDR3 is TGTGCCAGCAATCCGGGACAGGGCTCAGATACGCAGTATTTT. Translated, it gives CASNPGQGSDTQYF.

CDR3 residues: CASSWRGGGTEAFF. CDR3 nucleotides: TGCGCCAGCAGCTGGAGGGGGGGAGGGACTGAAGCTTTCTTT. The V gene is TRBV5-1, the J gene TRBJ1-1, with a possible D match to TRBD1 (6 bases). V lost 3 bases to trimming and J lost 5 bases, with 14 bases between them. Germline values: CDR1 SGHRS, CDR2 YFSETQ. The CDR3 has 14 amino acids.

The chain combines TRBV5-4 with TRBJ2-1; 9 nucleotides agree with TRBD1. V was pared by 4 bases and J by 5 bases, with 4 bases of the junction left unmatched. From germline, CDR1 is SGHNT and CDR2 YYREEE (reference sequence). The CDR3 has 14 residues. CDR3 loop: CASSEDRGNNEQFF. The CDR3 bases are TGTGCCAGCAGCGAGGACAGGGGCAACAATGAGCAGTTCTTC. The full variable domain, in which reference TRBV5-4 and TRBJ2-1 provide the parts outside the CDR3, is ETGVTQSPTHLIKTRGQQVTLRCSSQSGHNTVSWYQQALGQGPQFIFQYYREEENGRGNFPPRFSGLQFPNYSSELNVNALELDDSALYLCASSEDRGNNEQFFGPGTRLTVL.